This T cell receptor beta chain was captured in a study of patients and donors after allogeneic stem cell transplantation. TCRdb reprocessed the RT-PCR reads with MiXCR, giving one entry per CDR3 protein. The sample contains roughly 230,000 distinct CDR3 sequences, around 14% of which appear only once. The CDR3 consists of 13 residues. The V gene's germline CDR1 is SQVTM and CDR2 ANQGSEA. V shed 4 bases and J shed 1 base, with 10 bases lying between them. This clonotype has only a few counts. The sample consisted of blood, either unsorted or a sorted T cell fraction (not recorded which). The chain has TRBV29-1 and TRBJ1-1; perhaps TRBD1 as D (5 bases). The receptor was isolated from a human donor who was either an allogeneic HSCT recipient or a stem cell or donor lymphocyte infusion donor (not recorded which). It is not recorded whose cells these are; they may come from a transplant donor. CDR3 nucleotide sequence: TGCAGCGTTGCGCGGACAACGAACACTGAAGCTTTCTTT. Protein sequence: CSVARTTNTEAFF.